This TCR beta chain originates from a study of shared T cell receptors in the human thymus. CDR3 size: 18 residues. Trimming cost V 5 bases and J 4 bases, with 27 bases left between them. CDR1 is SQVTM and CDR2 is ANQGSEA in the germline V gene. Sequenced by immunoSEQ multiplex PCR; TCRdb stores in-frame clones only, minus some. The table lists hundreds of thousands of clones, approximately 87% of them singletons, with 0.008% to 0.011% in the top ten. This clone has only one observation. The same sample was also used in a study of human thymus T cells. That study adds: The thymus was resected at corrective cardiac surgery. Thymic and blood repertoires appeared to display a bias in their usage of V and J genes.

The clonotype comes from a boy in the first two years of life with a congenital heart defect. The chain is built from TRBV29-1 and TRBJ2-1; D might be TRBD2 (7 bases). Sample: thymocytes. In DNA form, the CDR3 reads TGCAGCGTTTTGTTCAGCGTGGGGGGCAGCGGGGAATACAATGAGCAGTTCTTC. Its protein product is CSVLFSVGGSGEYNEQFF.